A selection of T cell receptor beta chains follows, all from one sample in a study of cytomegalovirus exposure and HLA in healthy donors. The method was immunoSEQ multiplex PCR; TCRdb's version includes in-frame clones alone and lacks a portion of them. The table has 110,000 or so clones, approximately 80% seen once. Source material: PBMCs. Every receptor here comes from a young woman in good health and CMV-seropositive. Each CDR3 is given with its conserved first and last residue. Fields, in order: J gene, D gene, clone size, V gene, CDR3 DNA, CDR3 protein. D genes are given only for firm matches. Not every row has a clone size; where given, it reads once, few, many or a size class.

J gene: TRBJ2-1; D gene: TRBD2; clone size: -; V gene: TRBV6-5; CDR3 DNA: TGTGCCAGCATCCTAACAGCGGGAGGCTACAATGAGCAGTTCTTC; CDR3 protein: CASILTAGGYNEQFF
J gene: TRBJ1-1; D gene: -; clone size: -; V gene: TRBV7-6; CDR3 DNA: TGTGCCAGCAGCTTGGGACAGAACACTGAAGCTTTCTTT; CDR3 protein: CASSLGQNTEAFF
J gene: TRBJ1-3; D gene: -; clone size: few; V gene: TRBV5-1; CDR3 DNA: TGCGCCAGCAGCTTGGGAGGCAGTCGAGGGTCCGGAAACACCATATATTTT; CDR3 protein: CASSLGGSRGSGNTIYF
J gene: TRBJ1-5; D gene: -; clone size: -; V gene: TRBV19; CDR3 DNA: TGTGCCAGTAGTATAGATGCGGGACTGTCCTATAATCAGCCCCAGCATTTT; CDR3 protein: CASSIDAGLSYNQPQHF
J gene: TRBJ2-4; D gene: TRBD1; clone size: few; V gene: TRBV15; CDR3 DNA: TGTGCCACCAGCAGGATGGACAGGGGCGAAAACATTCAGTACTTC; CDR3 protein: CATSRMDRGENIQYF
J gene: TRBJ1-1; D gene: -; clone size: -; V gene: TRBV10-3; CDR3 DNA: TGTGCCATCAGTGAGCCTCCGACAGGAACTAAGAACACTGAAGCTTTCTTT; CDR3 protein: CAISEPPTGTKNTEAFF
J gene: TRBJ1-1; D gene: -; clone size: -; V gene: TRBV6-1; CDR3 DNA: TGTGCCAGCAGTGACAGGGATGAGGCTTTCTTT; CDR3 protein: CASSDRDEAFF
J gene: TRBJ2-7; D gene: -; clone size: -; V gene: TRBV12-5; CDR3 DNA: TGTGCTAGTGGTTTGGCTTACCCGGTCGAGCAGTACTTC; CDR3 protein: CASGLAYPVEQYF
J gene: TRBJ1-2; D gene: -; clone size: -; V gene: TRBV2; CDR3 DNA: TGTGCCAGCAACTACCAGGGGTATGGCTACACCTTC; CDR3 protein: CASNYQGYGYTF
J gene: TRBJ2-7; D gene: -; clone size: -; V gene: TRBV5-1; CDR3 DNA: TGCGCCAGCAGCTTGGGCGGGGATGAAGACGAGCAGTACTTC; CDR3 protein: CASSLGGDEDEQYF
J gene: TRBJ2-3; D gene: -; clone size: -; V gene: TRBV6-6; CDR3 DNA: TGTGCCAGCGAGAGCACAGATACGCAGTATTTT; CDR3 protein: CASESTDTQYF
J gene: TRBJ2-1; D gene: -; clone size: -; V gene: TRBV2; CDR3 DNA: TGTGCCAGCAGTGACGGAGGGTTAGACTACAATGAGCAGTTCTTC; CDR3 protein: CASSDGGLDYNEQFF
J gene: TRBJ1-1; D gene: TRBD1; clone size: -; V gene: TRBV18; CDR3 DNA: TGTGCCAGCTCGGTTCGACAGGGGGAGGGTGAAGCTTTCTTT; CDR3 protein: CASSVRQGEGEAFF
J gene: TRBJ1-6; D gene: TRBD1; clone size: -; V gene: TRBV25-1; CDR3 DNA: TGTGCCAGCAGTGTAGGGACAGGGGCATTTTCACCCCTCCACTTT; CDR3 protein: CASSVGTGAFSPLHF
J gene: TRBJ1-1; D gene: TRBD1; clone size: -; V gene: TRBV9; CDR3 DNA: TGTGCCAGCAGCGCCGGGACAGTAGGTACTGAAGCTTTCTTT; CDR3 protein: CASSAGTVGTEAFF
J gene: TRBJ2-3; D gene: TRBD1; clone size: once; V gene: TRBV28; CDR3 DNA: TGTGCCAGCAGTGGGACAGGGACAGATACGCAGTATTTT; CDR3 protein: CASSGTGTDTQYF
J gene: TRBJ2-5; D gene: TRBD2; clone size: -; V gene: TRBV4-1; CDR3 DNA: TGCGCCAGCAGCCTAGGACTAGCGGGGTCCCAAGAGACCCAGTACTTC; CDR3 protein: CASSLGLAGSQETQYF
J gene: TRBJ2-5; D gene: -; clone size: few; V gene: TRBV5-1; CDR3 DNA: TGCGCCAGCAGCTTGGTGCGGGCCAGCCAAGAGACCCAGTACTTC; CDR3 protein: CASSLVRASQETQYF
J gene: TRBJ2-3; D gene: -; clone size: -; V gene: TRBV20-1; CDR3 DNA: TGCAGTGCTTCTTTTGGCGATACGCAGTATTTT; CDR3 protein: CSASFGDTQYF
J gene: TRBJ2-1; D gene: -; clone size: -; V gene: TRBV25-1; CDR3 DNA: TGTGCCAGCAGTGACGCCAGGGGAAAGGCCTACAATGAGCAGTTCTTC; CDR3 protein: CASSDARGKAYNEQFF
J gene: TRBJ1-1; D gene: -; clone size: -; V gene: TRBV6-1; CDR3 DNA: TGTGCCAGCAGCTGGATCCAGGGAGGGAACGATGAAGCTTTCTTT; CDR3 protein: CASSWIQGGNDEAFF
J gene: TRBJ1-2; D gene: -; clone size: -; V gene: TRBV20-1; CDR3 DNA: TGCAGTGCTCTGCAGGGGTTGGCCTACACCTTC; CDR3 protein: CSALQGLAYTF
J gene: TRBJ1-3; D gene: -; clone size: -; V gene: TRBV11-2; CDR3 DNA: TGTGCCAGCAGCTTAGGTCCGGAAACTAGCTCTGGAAACACCATATATTTT; CDR3 protein: CASSLGPETSSGNTIYF
J gene: TRBJ1-6; D gene: TRBD1; clone size: -; V gene: TRBV25-1; CDR3 DNA: TGTGCCAGCACTCCCGAGGGACAGGGTGATTCACCCCTCCACTTT; CDR3 protein: CASTPEGQGDSPLHF
J gene: TRBJ2-1; D gene: TRBD2; clone size: -; V gene: TRBV5-1; CDR3 DNA: TGCGCCAGCGCCGAGTGGCTAGCGGGAAACAATGAGCAGTTCTTC; CDR3 protein: CASAEWLAGNNEQFF
J gene: TRBJ2-5; D gene: -; clone size: -; V gene: TRBV5-1; CDR3 DNA: TGCGCCAGCAGCTTGGCCGGGCAGGGGGAGACCCAGTACTTC; CDR3 protein: CASSLAGQGETQYF
J gene: TRBJ1-5; D gene: TRBD1; clone size: -; V gene: TRBV2; CDR3 DNA: TGTGCCAGCACTGAGAGGGACAGGGGGATTCAGCCCCAGCATTTT; CDR3 protein: CASTERDRGIQPQHF
J gene: TRBJ1-2; D gene: TRBD1; clone size: -; V gene: TRBV6-5; CDR3 DNA: TGTGCCAGCAGTCCGACAGGGGATTATGGCTACACCTTC; CDR3 protein: CASSPTGDYGYTF
J gene: TRBJ1-3; D gene: -; clone size: few; V gene: TRBV7-2; CDR3 DNA: TGTGCCAGCAGCTGGGGGCAGGGTCCCGGCTCTGGAAACACCATATATTTT; CDR3 protein: CASSWGQGPGSGNTIYF
J gene: TRBJ2-1; D gene: -; clone size: -; V gene: TRBV4-1; CDR3 DNA: TGCGCCAGCAGCCAAGACCAGCGGAACCACAATGAGCAGTTCTTC; CDR3 protein: CASSQDQRNHNEQFF
J gene: TRBJ2-7; D gene: -; clone size: -; V gene: TRBV18; CDR3 DNA: TGTGCCAGCTCACCACCGGCCCTTTACGAGCAGTACTTC; CDR3 protein: CASSPPALYEQYF
J gene: TRBJ2-2; D gene: TRBD2; clone size: few; V gene: TRBV5-4; CDR3 DNA: TGTGCCAGCAGCCCCTCTAGCGGGGGGGAGGCCACCGGGGAGCTGTTTTTT; CDR3 protein: CASSPSSGGEATGELFF
J gene: TRBJ2-2; D gene: TRBD1; clone size: -; V gene: TRBV9; CDR3 DNA: TGTGCCAGCACCCCAGGGGGCCTTTTGACCGGGGAGCTGTTTTTT; CDR3 protein: CASTPGGLLTGELFF
J gene: TRBJ1-1; D gene: -; clone size: -; V gene: TRBV18; CDR3 DNA: TGTGCCAGCTCACTAACAGGGAAGACTGAAGCTTTCTTT; CDR3 protein: CASSLTGKTEAFF
J gene: TRBJ1-1; D gene: -; clone size: few; V gene: TRBV2; CDR3 DNA: TGTGCCAGCAGACTCGGGATGAACACTGAAGCTTTCTTT; CDR3 protein: CASRLGMNTEAFF
J gene: TRBJ1-1; D gene: TRBD1; clone size: -; V gene: TRBV7-9; CDR3 DNA: TGTGCCAGCAGCTTAGGGGAGACAGGGGGCAGGACTGAAGCTTTCTTT; CDR3 protein: CASSLGETGGRTEAFF
J gene: TRBJ2-3; D gene: TRBD2; clone size: -; V gene: TRBV30; CDR3 DNA: TGTGCCTGGAGTTCCCGGACTAGCGGGAGGACAGATACGCAGTATTTT; CDR3 protein: CAWSSRTSGRTDTQYF
J gene: TRBJ2-3; D gene: -; clone size: -; V gene: TRBV7-3; CDR3 DNA: TGTGCCAGCAGCTTAATTAAGGGGGCAGATACGCAGTATTTT; CDR3 protein: CASSLIKGADTQYF
J gene: TRBJ1-2; D gene: -; clone size: once; V gene: TRBV6-5; CDR3 DNA: TGTGCCAGCAGGAAAATGGAGGGTTTTAATGGCTACACCTTC; CDR3 protein: CASRKMEGFNGYTF
J gene: TRBJ1-1; D gene: TRBD1; clone size: -; V gene: TRBV4-1; CDR3 DNA: TGCGCCAGCAGCCAAGTTGTACAGGGGGGGACTGAAGCTTTCTTT; CDR3 protein: CASSQVVQGGTEAFF
J gene: TRBJ2-1; D gene: -; clone size: -; V gene: TRBV19; CDR3 DNA: TGTGCCAGTAGTATCAGGTACTGGCTGTCGGGATCCTACAATGAGCAGTTCTTC; CDR3 protein: CASSIRYWLSGSYNEQFF
J gene: TRBJ1-4; D gene: TRBD1; clone size: few; V gene: TRBV7-9; CDR3 DNA: TGTGCCAGCAGCCCACAGGGGGCTTATGAAAAACTGTTTTTT; CDR3 protein: CASSPQGAYEKLFF
J gene: TRBJ2-3; D gene: -; clone size: -; V gene: TRBV7-6; CDR3 DNA: TGTGCCAGCAGCTTAGCAGGGACTTTGGCCACAGATACGCAGTATTTT; CDR3 protein: CASSLAGTLATDTQYF
J gene: TRBJ2-3; D gene: -; clone size: -; V gene: TRBV6-6; CDR3 DNA: TGTGCCAGCAGTTACTCGAGCGAGAGAGATACGCAGTATTTT; CDR3 protein: CASSYSSERDTQYF
J gene: TRBJ1-4; D gene: TRBD1; clone size: -; V gene: TRBV15; CDR3 DNA: TGTGCCACCAGCAGAGTTACAGGGGCTAATGAAAAACTGTTTTTT; CDR3 protein: CATSRVTGANEKLFF
J gene: TRBJ2-1; D gene: -; clone size: -; V gene: TRBV7-9; CDR3 DNA: TGTTCCAGCAGCCCGGAGGGAGTCAATGAGCAGTTCTTC; CDR3 protein: CSSSPEGVNEQFF
J gene: TRBJ1-4; D gene: TRBD1; clone size: few; V gene: TRBV28; CDR3 DNA: TGTGCCAGCCAGGACAGGGGTAATGAAAAACTGTTTTTT; CDR3 protein: CASQDRGNEKLFF
J gene: TRBJ2-2; D gene: -; clone size: -; V gene: TRBV10-3; CDR3 DNA: TGTGCCATAAAGACAGACACCGGGGAGCTGTTTTTT; CDR3 protein: CAIKTDTGELFF
J gene: TRBJ2-1; D gene: -; clone size: -; V gene: TRBV10-3; CDR3 DNA: TGTGCCATCAGTGACAGGGCTACCTTCAATGAGCAGTTCTTC; CDR3 protein: CAISDRATFNEQFF
J gene: TRBJ1-1; D gene: -; clone size: -; V gene: TRBV18; CDR3 DNA: TGTGCCAGCTCACCAACGGCGGGGGACACTGAAGCTTTCTTT; CDR3 protein: CASSPTAGDTEAFF
J gene: TRBJ2-7; D gene: -; clone size: -; V gene: TRBV7-9; CDR3 DNA: TGTGCCAGCAGCTTAGTAGAATACTACGAGCAGTACTTC; CDR3 protein: CASSLVEYYEQYF
J gene: TRBJ2-1; D gene: TRBD1; clone size: -; V gene: TRBV7-9; CDR3 DNA: TGTGCCAGCAGCTCCCGGGACAGGTACAATGAGCAGTTCTTC; CDR3 protein: CASSSRDRYNEQFF
J gene: TRBJ1-1; D gene: -; clone size: -; V gene: TRBV29-1; CDR3 DNA: TGCAGCGTTGTATTGAGGCAGAAGCATGAAGCTTTCTTT; CDR3 protein: CSVVLRQKHEAFF
J gene: TRBJ1-1; D gene: TRBD1; clone size: -; V gene: TRBV30; CDR3 DNA: TGTGCCTGGAGTTTCAGGGGGCTCTATGAAGCTTTCTTT; CDR3 protein: CAWSFRGLYEAFF
J gene: TRBJ2-2; D gene: TRBD2; clone size: -; V gene: TRBV9; CDR3 DNA: TGTGCCAGCAGCGTTAGCGGGAGGGCGACCGGGGAGCTGTTTTTT; CDR3 protein: CASSVSGRATGELFF
J gene: TRBJ2-7; D gene: -; clone size: few; V gene: TRBV6-1; CDR3 DNA: TGTGCCTTACGATCGACAGTAACCTACGAGCAGTACTTC; CDR3 protein: CALRSTVTYEQYF